This TCR beta chain was recovered during a study of blood T cell repertoires in COVID-19. Study-wide background: Acute-phase and convalescent COVID-19 samples originated in the United States, Italy and Spain. T cells, B-cell-depleted T cells, or PBMCs supplied cDNA or gDNA.

The CDR3 runs to 15 residues. Germline V gives CDR1 PRHDT, CDR2 FYEKMQ (reference sequence). Between the trimmed V and J ends, which lost 2 bases and 0 bases, there was a span of 10 bases. How the authors handled the data: How many nucleated cells were present was estimated from reference gene primer amplification. Repertoires were generated with immunoSEQ multiplex PCR, while TCRdb's copy carries only in-frame clones and drops some. V and J calls and clone size follow that table, whereas D and trimming were derived from the DNA. Of about 180,000 clones in the sample, around four fifths were seen once.

The chain carries TRBV13 and TRBJ1-1; unclear D gene. This clonotype was obtained from a man between 65 and 80 years old with active or convalescent COVID-19. The sample comprised peripheral blood. The CDR3 region is CASSLRWPLNTEAFF. DNA for the CDR3: TGTGCCAGCAGCTTACGATGGCCGTTGAACACTGAAGCTTTCTTT.